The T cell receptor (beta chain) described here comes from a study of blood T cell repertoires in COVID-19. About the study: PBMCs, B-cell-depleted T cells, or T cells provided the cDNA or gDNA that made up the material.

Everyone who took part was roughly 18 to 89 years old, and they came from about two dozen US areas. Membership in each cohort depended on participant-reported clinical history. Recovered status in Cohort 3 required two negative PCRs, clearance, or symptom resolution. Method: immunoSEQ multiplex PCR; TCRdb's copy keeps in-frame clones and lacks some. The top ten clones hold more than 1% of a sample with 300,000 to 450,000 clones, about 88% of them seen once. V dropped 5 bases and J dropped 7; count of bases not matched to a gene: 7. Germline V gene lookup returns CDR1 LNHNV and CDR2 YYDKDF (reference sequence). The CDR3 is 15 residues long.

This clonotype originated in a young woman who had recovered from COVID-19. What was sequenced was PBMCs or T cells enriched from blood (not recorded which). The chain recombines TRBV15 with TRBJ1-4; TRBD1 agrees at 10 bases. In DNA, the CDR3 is TGTGCCACCAGCGGGGACAGGGGCGGATCTGAAAAACTGTTTTTT. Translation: CATSGDRGGSEKLFF.